This passage covers 4 T cell receptor beta chains from one sample sequenced in a study of cytomegalovirus exposure and HLA in healthy donors. The primer mix had 60 Vbeta and 13 Jbeta primers. Profiling relied on immunoSEQ multiplex PCR, and the TCRdb table lists in-frame clones only, not all of them. The sample includes roughly 100,000 clones, roughly three quarters of them seen just once. Sequencing was done on a sample of PBMCs. These receptors were obtained from a male donor in good health and CMV-seropositive.

This chain links TRBV7-9 with TRBJ2-3, with D possibly being TRBD2 (6 bases). This CDR3 contains 16 residues. Germline V gene sequence: CDR1 SEHNR, CDR2 FQNEAQ (reference sequence). The V gene lost 5 bases and the J gene lost 1 base, with 16 bases spanning the gap. The chain's CDR3 is CASSPNLGGGTDTQYF. The CDR3 coding sequence is TGTGCCAGCAGCCCAAATCTCGGAGGGGGCACAGATACGCAGTATTTT.

This clone has just a few counts. The rearrangement links TRBV11-2 to TRBJ2-3; tentative D call: TRBD2 (5 bases). V gave up 1 base and J gave up 3 bases, with 11 bases separating them. The CDR3 is 15 amino acids. Germline V gene data show CDR1 as SGHAT and CDR2 as FQNNGV. CDR3 coding DNA: TGTGCCAGCAGCTTAGGGATTAGCGCAACAGATACGCAGTATTTT. This sequence encodes CASSLGISATDTQYF.

This clone has just a few counts. This rearrangement joins TRBV5-5 to TRBJ1-3; D gene uncertain. V shed 2 bases and J shed 0 bases, with 9 bases lying between them. Germline CDR1 SGHKS, CDR2 YYEKEE (reference sequence). The CDR3 length is 15 residues. CDR3 coding DNA: TGTGCCAGCAGCTTTGGACTGGTCTCTGGAAACACCATATATTTT. It translates to CASSFGLVSGNTIYF.

This clone has more than one count but fewer than ten. The chain joins TRBV28 to TRBJ2-3; 10 positions match TRBD2. The CDR3 spans 16 residues. The germline gives CDR1 MDHEN, CDR2 SYDVKM. Germline trimming cut 5 bases from V and 5 bases from J; bases unmatched to any gene: 10. In DNA, the CDR3 is TGTGCCAGCAGTCCGTCCCTAGCGGGAGTGGGAGATACGCAGTATTTT. Protein sequence: CASSPSLAGVGDTQYF.